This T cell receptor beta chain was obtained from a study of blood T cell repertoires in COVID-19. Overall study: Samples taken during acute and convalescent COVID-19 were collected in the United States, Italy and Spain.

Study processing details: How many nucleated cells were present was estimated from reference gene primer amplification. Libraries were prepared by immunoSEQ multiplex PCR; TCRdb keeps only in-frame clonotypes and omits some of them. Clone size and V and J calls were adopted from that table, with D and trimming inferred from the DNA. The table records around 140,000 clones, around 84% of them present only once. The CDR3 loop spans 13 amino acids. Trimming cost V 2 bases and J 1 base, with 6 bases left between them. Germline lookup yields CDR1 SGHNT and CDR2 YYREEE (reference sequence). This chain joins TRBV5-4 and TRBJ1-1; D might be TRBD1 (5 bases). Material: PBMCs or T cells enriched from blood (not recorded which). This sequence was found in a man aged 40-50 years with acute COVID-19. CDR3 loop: CASSLRGNTEAFF. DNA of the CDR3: TGTGCCAGCAGCTTAAGGGGGAACACTGAAGCTTTCTTT.